The 16 T cell receptor beta chains reported below all come from one sample, sequenced in a study of control samples from healthy donors and cancer patients. The repertoire was sequenced with immunoSEQ multiplex PCR; TCRdb's copy has only in-frame clones and lacks some. Found here are around 96,000 clones, approximately 93% of them singletons; the top ten hold roughly 8%. The source material was blood. The receptors derive from a young man in good health.

CDR3 residues: CASSGGGGGRYNEQFF. The CDR3 DNA follows: TGTGCCAGCAGCGGAGGAGGGGGAGGACGGTACAATGAGCAGTTCTTC. The chain uses TRBV7-7 and TRBJ2-1, with D perhaps matching TRBD1 or TRBD2 (6 bases each). Germline-derived CDR1 and CDR2 are SSHAT and FNYEAQ (reference sequence). V was cut by 5 bases and J by 4 bases, with 18 bases left in between. There are 16 residues in the CDR3.

The chain carries TRBV30 and TRBJ2-2; no reliable D call. Trimming pared 2 bases from V and 4 bases from J, leaving 8 bases between. The CDR3 has 13 residues. Germline CDR1 reads GTSNPN; CDR2 reads SVGIG (reference sequence). The CDR3 region is CAWSRAGTGELFF. In DNA, the CDR3 is TGTGCCTGGAGTCGTGCCGGCACCGGGGAGCTGTTTTTT. The full variable domain, with the rest looked up from reference TRBV30 and TRBJ2-2, is SQTIHQWPATLVQPVGSPLSLECTVEGTSNPNLYWYRQAAGRGLQLLFYSVGIGQISSEVPQNLSASRPQDRQFILSSKKLLLSDSGFYLCAWSRAGTGELFFGEGSRLTVL.

V is TRBV7-8 and J is TRBJ2-7, with unresolved D. Looked up from germline, CDR1 is SGHVS and CDR2 is FQNEAQ. V gave up 0 bases and J gave up 0 bases, with 21 bases separating them. The CDR3 length is 19 residues. The CDR3 sequence: CASSLAPGLWEVLSYEQYF. For the CDR3, the DNA is TGTGCCAGCAGCTTAGCCCCCGGCCTCTGGGAAGTCCTCTCCTACGAGCAGTACTTC.

J is TRBJ2-7 and V is TRBV6-2 or TRBV6-3; D remains ambiguous. The CDR3 extends over 15 amino acids. CDR1 and CDR2 (germline): MNHEY, SVGEGT. Trimming took 4 bases from V and 0 from J, leaving 13 bases between them. This CDR3 reads CASSSPQADSYEQYF. CDR3 sequence (DNA): TGTGCCAGCAGTTCCCCCCAGGCAGACTCCTACGAGCAGTACTTC.

The J gene is TRBJ1-1, the V gene TRBV27; possible D gene TRBD1, 5 bases. Trimming removed 5 bases from V and 8 bases from J, with 9 bases in between. The CDR3 is 11 residues long. Germline V gene sequence: CDR1 MNHEY, CDR2 SMNVEV (reference sequence). The CDR3 DNA sequence: TGTGCCAGCAGTCTTGGACACGAAGCTTTCTTT. Translation: CASSLGHEAFF.

The chain links TRBV18 to TRBJ1-2; a possible D gene is TRBD1 (5 bases). The CDR3 totals 15 residues. Trimming removed 4 bases from V and 0 bases from J, with 12 bases in between. Germline assignment: CDR1 KGHSH and CDR2 LQKENI. Here the CDR3 reads CASSLRGIANYGYTF. CDR3 DNA sequence: TGTGCCAGCTCACTACGGGGGATAGCTAACTATGGCTACACCTTC.

This chain connects TRBV3-1 (or the pseudogene TRBV3-2) to TRBJ1-1; D uncertain. This CDR3 has 14 residues. V was cut by 1 base and J by 5 bases, with 11 bases left in between. Looked up from germline, CDR1 is LGHDT and CDR2 is YNNKEL (reference sequence). The CDR3 loop is CASSQVPPGTEAFF. The CDR3 nucleotides are TGTGCCAGCAGCCAAGTGCCGCCGGGGACTGAAGCTTTCTTT.

The chain uses TRBV5-6 and TRBJ1-5; 8 bases line up with TRBD1. Germline loops: CDR1 SGHDT, CDR2 YYEEEE. The ends lost 3 bases at V and 5 bases at J; junction bases unmatched: 7. This CDR3 is built from 15 residues. CDR3 nucleotides: TGTGCCAGCAGCTCCACGACAGGGGCCGATCAGCCCCAGCATTTT. It translates to CASSSTTGADQPQHF.

V usage is TRBV18 and J usage is TRBJ1-6, with 7 bases identical to TRBD1. The trim removed 2 bases at V and 5 bases at J, leaving 3 bases unmatched. The CDR3 sequence is 15 residues long. The V gene's germline CDR1 is KGHSH and CDR2 LQKENI. CDR3 protein: CASSPEGQNNSPLHF. CDR3 coding DNA: TGTGCCAGCTCACCAGAGGGACAGAATAATTCACCCCTCCACTTT.

This chain links TRBV5-6 with TRBJ2-1; TRBD2 matches 15 bases. J gave up 7 bases and V 4 bases, and 6 bases lay outside the gene matches. The CDR3 sequence is 16 residues long. Germline V lookup: CDR1 SGHDT, CDR2 YYEEEE. The CDR3 DNA reads as TGTGCCAGCAGCCCGCGGACTAGCGGGAGGGAAAATGAGCAGTTCTTC. This encodes CASSPRTSGRENEQFF.

V gene TRBV10-1 combines with J gene TRBJ1-4, with 8 bases matching TRBD1. The CDR3 is 16 amino acids. Trimming removed 2 bases from V and 4 bases from J; junction bases left unmatched: 6. Germline V gives CDR1 WNHNN, CDR2 SYGVQD (reference sequence). This CDR3 reads CASSENRGRLNEKLFF. The CDR3, as DNA: TGCGCCAGCAGTGAGAACAGGGGGAGACTTAATGAAAAACTGTTTTTT.

This chain connects TRBV6-6 to TRBJ1-5; a possible D gene is TRBD1 (5 bases). V was cut by 7 bases and J by 7 bases, with 17 bases left in between. The CDR3 covers 14 residues. CDR1 and CDR2 from the germline V gene are MNHNY and SVGAGI (reference sequence). The CDR3 nucleotides read TGTGCCAGCACCCAGTGGGGGGGAGGGCAGCCCCAGCATTTT. Its protein is CASTQWGGGQPQHF.

The CDR3 coding sequence is TGTGCCACCAGCAGAGGACAGGGAGGTGAAAAACTGTTTTTT. Residues: CATSRGQGGEKLFF. This chain joins TRBV15 and TRBJ1-4, with 7 bases lining up with TRBD1. The V and J ends lost 1 base and 7 bases, in that order; junction bases with no gene match: 3. Germline CDR1 LNHNV, CDR2 YYDKDF (reference sequence). This CDR3 is built from 14 residues.

The gene calls are TRBV2 and TRBJ1-2, with D possibly being TRBD1 (5 bases). Germline lookup yields CDR1 SNHLY and CDR2 FYNNEI. The CDR3 is 15 residues long. Trimming took 2 bases from V and 4 from J, leaving 14 bases between them. This CDR3 is CASSESSARVYGYTF. CDR3 sequence (DNA): TGTGCCAGCAGTGAAAGTTCGGCCAGGGTCTATGGCTACACCTTC.

The chain uses TRBV18 and TRBJ2-5; D is undetermined. The length of the CDR3 is 15 residues. Germline V gives CDR1 KGHSH, CDR2 LQKENI. V lost 0 bases and J lost 4, with 12 bases in between. CDR3: CASSPPDQFGETQYF. CDR3 nucleotides: TGTGCCAGCTCACCACCTGACCAGTTTGGAGAGACCCAGTACTTC.

This chain links TRBV2 with TRBJ1-1, with D perhaps matching TRBD1 (5 bases). The CDR3 is 13 residues long. Per the germline V gene, CDR1 is SNHLY and CDR2 is FYNNEI. Trimming pared 6 bases from V and 3 bases from J, leaving 11 bases between. The CDR3 loop is CASREPGDTEAFF. The CDR3, as DNA: TGTGCCAGCAGGGAGCCGGGGGACACTGAAGCTTTCTTT.